This TCR beta chain was sequenced in a study of a mutant IDH1 vaccine in newly diagnosed glioma. Study information: Vaccines were begun 4-6 weeks after radiotherapy alone, or with temozolomide cycles. Treated patients showed a male proportion of around 60%, a female proportion of approximately 40%, and a mean age of roughly 40 years. Earlier treatment was radiotherapy, temozolomide, or both, with most getting both.

In regard to this clone: Antigen: not known.

Sequencing was performed with immunoSEQ multiplex PCR; in TCRdb, only in-frame clones are kept and a portion is missing. The data hold 50,000 to 70,000 clones, with 65% to 75% observed a single time. Specified time point: week 35, safety follow-up. Every single dose of the vaccine, 300 ug of mutant IDH1 20-mer peptide, came with topical imiquimod. Those who donated had recent WHO grade 3 or 4 IDH1-mutant, ATRX-lost astrocytomas. The TCR was taken from a man aged 50-60 years with glioma. Sequenced material: PBMCs, taken from a glioma patient whose treatment included an IDH1 peptide vaccine.

CDR3 loop: CASSLRRTGYTF. In DNA, the CDR3 is TGTGCCAGCAGTTTGAGAAGGACCGGCTACACCTTC. The chain uses TRBV28 and TRBJ1-2; D is ambiguous. Looked up from germline, CDR1 is MDHEN and CDR2 is SYDVKM. The V end was cut by 3 bases, the J end by 8 bases, with 10 bases between. The CDR3 spans 12 residues.